This T cell receptor beta chain was sequenced in a study of long-term antiretroviral therapy in people with HIV. About this clone itself: Its antigen is still unknown.

General study findings and limits: Once patients were on ART, diversity went higher but still fell short of transplant donor controls. Clones expanded before ART dominated the repertoire at all time points.

Samples held roughly 0.95-11 million cryopreserved PBMC before DNA extraction. They ran version v3.0 of the immunoSEQ assay at survey level. Clones were read by immunoSEQ multiplex PCR, and TCRdb kept only the in-frame ones, dropping some. The sample includes 44,000 or so clones, about 95% seen only once; the top ten take less than 3.5%. CDR1 WSHSY and CDR2 SAAADI come from the germline V gene. The CDR3 sequence is 15 residues long. With 4 bases removed from V and 4 bases from J, the gap between germline ends came to 11 bases. This TCR was sampled from a woman between 45 and 60 years old with HIV. V gene TRBV10-2 combines with J gene TRBJ1-6; no clear D gene. The material was unsorted PBMCs, obtained 3.7 years after starting antiretroviral therapy. CDR3 DNA: TGCGCCAGCAGTGTTCCCTTGCTATATAATTCACCCCTCCACTTT. This translates into CASSVPLLYNSPLHF.